This T cell receptor beta chain derives from a study of shared T cell receptors in the human thymus. The CDR3 is 14 residues long. Trimming removed 3 bases from V and 5 bases from J; junction bases left unmatched: 4. Germline loops: CDR1 SGHKS, CDR2 YYEKEE (reference sequence). This clone was counted a few times. Clones were read by immunoSEQ multiplex PCR, and TCRdb kept only the in-frame ones, dropping some. The data show hundreds of thousands of clones, with more than 75% seen just once and roughly 0.0094% held by the top ten. In addition, the sample was reused for a study of human thymus T cells. That report adds: Among unrelated individuals, related research reported thymic repertoires that overlapped highly.

The chain employs TRBV5-5 and TRBJ2-1, with TRBD1 matching 8 bases. The sequence was collected from a boy younger than two with a congenital heart defect. The specimen sequenced was thymocytes. DNA of the CDR3: TGTGCCAGCAGCTCGGGACAGGATAACAATGAGCAGTTCTTC. The encoded protein is CASSSGQDNNEQFF.